Below, 3 T cell receptor beta chains from the same sample are listed, as sequenced in a study of cytomegalovirus exposure and HLA in healthy donors (dated by TCRdb to about 2017). The library was prepared using the immunoSEQ multiplex PCR assay. For the multiplex PCR, a mixture combining 60 forward primers for TCR Vbeta segments and 13 reverse primers for TCR Jbeta segments was used. TCRdb carries this immuneACCESS record with in-frame sequences only. Its versions omit some clonotypes, under half of them owing to an unresolved V gene in the studies checked, with the rest unexplained. The sample profile shows over 65,000 clones; less than 85% of them were found once. The top ten hold about an eighth of the sample. Sequencing input: PBMCs. The receptors shown here come from a human donor in good health.

This clone was seen a handful of times. The V and J genes are TRBV4-2 and TRBJ2-2; 12 positions match TRBD1. This CDR3 comprises 17 residues. The V segment lost 0 bases and the J segment 7 bases; nucleotides outside the gene matches: 6. The germline V gene encodes CDR1 LGHNA and CDR2 YNFKEQ. As DNA, the CDR3 is TGTGCCAGCAGCCAAGACCGGGACAGGGGGCTCCACGGGGAGCTGTTTTTT. Protein sequence: CASSQDRDRGLHGELFF.

V gene TRBV7-2 combines with J gene TRBJ1-1; D ambiguous. Deletions cut 4 bases from V and 0 bases from J, with 6 bases between. Germline V lookup: CDR1 SGHTA, CDR2 FQGNSA. The CDR3 sequence is 13 residues long. CDR3 DNA sequence: TGTGCCAGCAGCTCGACATTGAACACTGAAGCTTTCTTT. Encoded protein: CASSSTLNTEAFF.

The chain combines TRBV2 with TRBJ1-1; D may be TRBD1 (6 bases). The length of the CDR3 is 13 residues. V lost 6 bases and J lost 2, with 10 bases in between. Germline CDR1 reads SNHLY; CDR2 reads FYNNEI. The CDR3 spells CASSRTANTEAFF. The CDR3 DNA is TGTGCCAGCAGCAGGACAGCTAACACTGAAGCTTTCTTT.